The 20 T cell receptor beta chains in this list originate from one sample, sequenced in a study of spatial heterogeneity in lung cancer. Time point given: sample taken at primary tumor resection. Whole RNA came from tumor, nontumor lung or frozen PBMC and was sequenced without being sorted. MiXCR was run by TCRdb on the 5' RACE reads, yielding one entry per CDR3 protein. The sample has approximately 10,000 distinct CDR3 sequences; about 17% are singletons. Sample: PBMCs, taken at surgery. Receptors were obtained from a male donor with early-stage non-small cell lung cancer.

V usage is TRBV7-9 and J usage is TRBJ2-1; D is perhaps TRBD2 (6 bases). V was pared by 3 bases and J by 8 bases, with 14 bases between. This CDR3 comprises 14 residues. Germline lookup yields CDR1 SEHNR and CDR2 FQNEAQ (reference sequence). The CDR3 region has the DNA TGTGCCAGCAGCTTCAGTGGGAGGTGGCATGAGCAGTTCTTC. Protein product: CASSFSGRWHEQFF.

CDR3 protein: CASSHVAGAFYGEQFF. The CDR3 DNA reads TGTGCCAGCAGCCACGTAGCGGGAGCCTTCTACGGTGAGCAGTTCTTC. The chain joins TRBV6-1 to TRBJ2-1; 9 bases are shared with TRBD2. V trimming: 6 bases; J trimming: 9 bases; junction bases outside the gene matches: 15. This CDR3 contains 16 residues. CDR1 MNHNS and CDR2 SASEGT come from the germline V gene.

The chain employs TRBV4-1 and TRBJ2-7; tentative D call: TRBD1 (5 bases). Germline assignment: CDR1 MGHRA and CDR2 YSYEKL. Trimming shortened V by 0 bases and J by 3 bases, and 6 bases separated the two germline ends. This CDR3 is 13 amino acids long. For the CDR3, the DNA is TGCGCCAGCAGCCAAGATAGGGGCTACGAGCAGTACTTC. This gives the protein CASSQDRGYEQYF.

V usage is TRBV29-1 and J usage is TRBJ2-2; 10 bases are a match to TRBD1. Losses at the gene ends were 7 bases for V and 3 bases for J; bases not matched to a gene: 5. The CDR3 loop spans 14 amino acids. Germline V gives CDR1 SQVTM, CDR2 ANQGSEA. As DNA, the CDR3 is TGCAGCGGCCGGGACAGGGGCGACACCGGGGAGCTGTTTTTT. Translation gives CSGRDRGDTGELFF.

This clonotype showed up many times. The chain employs TRBV20-1 and TRBJ2-1, with TRBD2 matching over 7 bases. V lost 1 base and J lost 4; bases outside the gene matches: 7. The CDR3 is 15 residues long. Looked up from germline, CDR1 is DFQATT and CDR2 is SNEGSKA (reference sequence). This CDR3 is CSARGGAGAYNEQFF. The DNA for the CDR3 is TGCAGTGCTAGAGGAGGCGCGGGAGCGTACAATGAGCAGTTCTTC.

A few counts support this clonotype. The V gene is TRBV7-9, the J gene TRBJ1-1, with D maybe TRBD1 (6 bases). The germline V gene has CDR1 SEHNR and CDR2 FQNEAQ (reference sequence). The ends were cut back, 3 bases at V and 7 bases at J, with 12 bases in the middle. This CDR3 is 13 amino acids long. The CDR3 DNA reads TGTGCCAGCAGCTTGCGCTCAGGGGTTGAAGCTTTCTTT. Protein: CASSLRSGVEAFF.

In this sample, this clonotype turned up a few times. The genes are TRBV19 and TRBJ2-7; 11 bases match TRBD1. Germline values: CDR1 LNHDA, CDR2 SQIVND (reference sequence). Losses at the gene ends were 5 bases for V and 7 bases for J; bases not matched to a gene: 10. The CDR3 sequence is 15 residues long. The CDR3 nucleotides read TGTGCCAGTAGTTTGGGGTTGGACAGGGGGCTTGAGCAGTACTTC. Protein product: CASSLGLDRGLEQYF.

The V call is TRBV6-1, the J call TRBJ2-3, with 9 bases matching TRBD2. The CDR3 is 15 residues long. Germline V gene sequence: CDR1 MNHNS, CDR2 SASEGT. The V and J ends lost 7 bases and 2 bases, in that order; junction bases with no gene match: 7. The CDR3 sequence is CASKGRLAATDTQYF. Here the CDR3 DNA reads TGTGCCAGCAAGGGACGACTAGCGGCCACAGATACGCAGTATTTT.

This clonotype was recorded many times. The rearrangement links TRBV28 to TRBJ2-7; D remains unclear. This CDR3 region has 13 residues. V was cut by 2 bases and J by 0 bases, with 5 bases left in between. Germline V gives CDR1 MDHEN, CDR2 SYDVKM. The CDR3, as DNA: TGTGCCAGCAGTTTACTCCTCTCCTACGAGCAGTACTTC. It translates to CASSLLLSYEQYF.

This clonotype has a count of ten or more. The chain carries TRBV4-2 and TRBJ2-1; 11 nucleotides line up with TRBD2. This CDR3 comprises 17 residues. J gave up 7 bases and V 1 base, and 9 bases lay outside the gene matches. Germline V CDR1 and CDR2: LGHNA, YNFKEQ. In DNA form, the CDR3 reads TGTGCCAGCAGCCAAGCGACTACTAGCGGGAGTTCAAATGAGCAGTTCTTC. The encoded protein is CASSQATTSGSSNEQFF.

This clonotype was detected ten times or more. This chain uses TRBV6-5 with TRBJ2-7; 12 positions match TRBD2. Germline CDR1 and CDR2: MNHEY and SVGAGI. This CDR3 is built from 14 residues. V shed 8 bases, J shed 4 bases, and the junction held 6 bases outside the gene matches. The CDR3 nucleotides are TGTGCCAGCGCTCGGGGGACTAGCGGGTACGAGCAGTACTTC. Protein: CASARGTSGYEQYF.

This clonotype was observed many times. The chain couples TRBV4-1 to TRBJ1-2; D is undetermined. The CDR3 consists of 18 residues. With 0 bases removed from V and 8 bases from J, the gap between germline ends came to 25 bases. Germline-derived CDR1 and CDR2 are MGHRA and YSYEKL. The CDR3 loop is CASSQESPWQAQLHGYTF. The CDR3 coding sequence is TGCGCCAGCAGCCAAGAGTCCCCCTGGCAGGCGCAACTGCACGGCTACACCTTC.

This clonotype was observed at least ten times. J is TRBJ2-1 and V is TRBV20-1; 12 nucleotides match TRBD2. The V gene's germline CDR1 is DFQATT and CDR2 SNEGSKA (reference sequence). Losses at the gene ends were 6 bases for V and 1 base for J; bases not matched to a gene: 4. This CDR3 is built from 15 residues. The CDR3 DNA sequence: TGCAGTGCCAGACTAGCGGGAGCTTCCTACAATGAGCAGTTCTTC. Residues: CSARLAGASYNEQFF.

The rearrangement links TRBV9 to TRBJ2-7, with D possibly matching TRBD1 (6 bases). The V gene lost 2 bases and the J gene lost 3 bases, with 9 bases spanning the gap. CDR3 size: 13 residues. CDR1 and CDR2 from the germline V gene are SGDLS and YYNGEE. The CDR3 DNA sequence: TGTGCCAGCAGCGTGGAACAGGGCTACGAGCAGTACTTC. This gives the protein CASSVEQGYEQYF.

V is TRBV6-5 and J is TRBJ1-5; D unresolved. CDR1 is MNHEY, CDR2 SVGAGI, per germline. V lost 2 bases and J lost 6, with 8 bases in between. The CDR3 loop spans 13 amino acids. The CDR3 DNA sequence: TGTGCCAGCAGTTACAGGGAGGGTCAGCCCCAGCATTTT. Its protein is CASSYREGQPQHF.

This clonotype has just a few counts. The CDR3 sequence: CSVEDRQLNTGELFF. In DNA form, the CDR3 reads TGCAGCGTTGAAGATAGGCAGCTGAACACCGGGGAGCTGTTTTTT. The rearrangement uses TRBV29-1 and TRBJ2-2; no clear D gene. CDR3 length: 15 residues. Per germline, CDR1 SQVTM and CDR2 ANQGSEA. The V gene lost 0 bases and the J gene lost 1 base, with 9 bases spanning the gap.

This clonotype was counted ten times or more. The rearrangement links TRBV2 to TRBJ1-1; no firm D call. Germline V gene data show CDR1 as SNHLY and CDR2 as FYNNEI. Deletions cut 4 bases from V and 1 base from J, with 4 bases between. This CDR3 has 12 residues. For the CDR3, the DNA is TGTGCCAGCAGTGTTAGGAACACTGAAGCTTTCTTT. Its protein is CASSVRNTEAFF.

This clonotype came up once. Given a much more abundant clone one base away, this may be a read error. This CDR3 reads CVSSQDAGQGSYEQYF. The CDR3 DNA reads TGTGTCAGCTCACAGGATGCGGGACAGGGATCATACGAGCAGTACTTC. The chain is built from TRBV18 and TRBJ2-7, with 9 bases that match TRBD1. The CDR3 consists of 16 residues. Germline lookup yields CDR1 KGHSH and CDR2 LQKENI.

This clonotype was seen repeatedly, ten times or more. The genes are TRBV18 and TRBJ2-7; D not resolved. From germline, CDR1 is KGHSH and CDR2 LQKENI. Trimming removed 6 bases at V and 4 bases at J, with 13 bases between. CDR3 size: 13 residues. CDR3 protein: CASSPAHPYEQYF. The CDR3 bases are TGTGCCAGCTCGCCTGCGCACCCGTACGAGCAGTACTTC.

This sequence joins TRBV7-9 and TRBJ2-7; 12 bases line up with TRBD2. In germline, CDR1 is SEHNR, CDR2 FQNEAQ (reference sequence). V dropped 0 bases and J dropped 6; count of bases not matched to a gene: 6. The length of the CDR3 is 16 residues. For the CDR3, the DNA is TGTGCCAGCAGCTTAGCTGGACTAGCGGGATTTGTCGAGCAGTACTTC. It codes for CASSLAGLAGFVEQYF.